These T cell receptor beta chains were read from a single sample in a study of shared clonotypes between healthy human individuals. Profiled with immunoSEQ multiplex PCR; TCRdb holds only in-frame clones, not every one. The data contain over a million clones, roughly 96% of them singletons. Source material: naive CD4+ T cells sorted from blood. Receptor source: a man aged 30 to 45 in good health. CDR3s include the opening cysteine and the closing phenylalanine or tryptophan. D genes are given only for firm matches.

d_gene	v_gene	j_gene	len	CDR3aa
TRBD2	TRBV2	TRBJ2-1	16	CASSDPGLARFNEQFF
-	TRBV5-1	TRBJ2-7	14	CASSIRDANYEQYF
-	TRBV20-1	TRBJ2-5	11	CTRGLGETQYF
TRBD2	TRBV6-6	TRBJ2-1	14	CASIAGAEYNEQFF
-	TRBV7-6	TRBJ1-1	18	CASSPPNRGSPLKTEAFF
-	TRBV30	TRBJ1-2	12	CAWTVGSIGYTF
-	TRBV5-1	TRBJ2-5	14	CASSLGVTQETQYF
TRBD2	TRBV9	TRBJ2-3	17	CASSVDPSGGATDTQYF
TRBD2	TRBV5-1	TRBJ2-7	18	CASSLGSGTSGIPYEQYF
TRBD1	TRBV4-1	TRBJ2-2	15	CASNQGDRDTRELFF
TRBD2	TRBV7-9	TRBJ2-1	16	CASISYSGRTYNEQFF
TRBD2	TRBV2	TRBJ2-3	16	CASSEITWRGTDTQYF
-	TRBV5-1	TRBJ1-4	15	CASSLSVGREEKLFF
-	TRBV9	TRBJ2-5	14	CASSVGEGWETQYF
-	TRBV6-5	TRBJ2-7	14	CASSRTISTYEQYF
-	TRBV7-2	TRBJ2-7	15	CASSLLRVSSYEQYF
TRBD1	TRBV7-2	TRBJ2-7	16	CASSSPSGTGSYEQYF
TRBD1	TRBV7-9	TRBJ1-3	14	CASSWTGAGNTIYF
-	TRBV5-1	TRBJ1-1	14	CASSLSTRNTEAFF
-	TRBV21-1	TRBJ1-4	16	CARPVTDSRTNEKLFF
-	TRBV20-1	TRBJ2-7	11	CSARDPGKQYF
-	TRBV30	TRBJ2-7	12	CAWTVGGDEQYF
-	TRBV7-7	TRBJ2-7	14	CASSHEGPSYEQYF
TRBD1	TRBV9	TRBJ1-4	15	CASSTRDRDNEKLFF
TRBD1	TRBV9	TRBJ2-1	14	CASSVADRGNEQFF
-	TRBV20-1	TRBJ2-3	11	CSAPPSDTQYF
-	TRBV10-3	TRBJ2-7	14	CAISTLADTYEQYF
-	TRBV5-1	TRBJ1-5	13	CASSLDRNQPQHF
-	TRBV2	TRBJ2-7	14	CASSASPTPYEQYF
TRBD2	TRBV7-9	TRBJ2-7	15	CASSLYIAGQYEQYF
-	TRBV10-2	TRBJ1-5	14	CATQERGLGQPQHF
-	TRBV5-1	TRBJ2-2	15	CASSSERTNTGELFF
TRBD2	TRBV9	TRBJ2-1	12	CASSEASGTRFF
TRBD1	TRBV29-1	TRBJ2-1	15	CSVPKGGQGDNEQFF
TRBD2	TRBV6-5	TRBJ2-7	15	CASRKREGRGYEQYF
-	TRBV5-6	TRBJ2-3	15	CASSLYGSSTDTQYF
-	TRBV12-5	TRBJ2-1	11	CASGLLHEQFF
TRBD2	TRBV5-1	TRBJ2-3	19	CASSLLGAGGAFTTDTQYF
TRBD2	TRBV14	TRBJ2-4	19	CASSPSSGLAGLAKNIQYF
-	TRBV2	TRBJ2-1	13	CASSSRAHNEQFF
-	TRBV6-5	TRBJ2-1	12	CASSSRIREQFF
-	TRBV28	TRBJ2-1	14	CASKPRDFYNEQFF
-	TRBV29-1	TRBJ2-5	16	CSVNGPVNSRRETQYF
-	TRBV27	TRBJ2-1	16	CASSFWGGATDNEQFF
TRBD1	TRBV6-5	TRBJ1-2	14	CASIPGQGQHGYTF
TRBD2	TRBV5-1	TRBJ2-1	19	CASSVGLAGGPPSYNEQFF
-	TRBV9	TRBJ2-1	19	CASSVGDGRLTTSDNEQFF
-	TRBV7-2	TRBJ1-2	17	CASSFGSFRDPFYGYTF
-	TRBV9	TRBJ2-3	12	CASSEALDTQYF